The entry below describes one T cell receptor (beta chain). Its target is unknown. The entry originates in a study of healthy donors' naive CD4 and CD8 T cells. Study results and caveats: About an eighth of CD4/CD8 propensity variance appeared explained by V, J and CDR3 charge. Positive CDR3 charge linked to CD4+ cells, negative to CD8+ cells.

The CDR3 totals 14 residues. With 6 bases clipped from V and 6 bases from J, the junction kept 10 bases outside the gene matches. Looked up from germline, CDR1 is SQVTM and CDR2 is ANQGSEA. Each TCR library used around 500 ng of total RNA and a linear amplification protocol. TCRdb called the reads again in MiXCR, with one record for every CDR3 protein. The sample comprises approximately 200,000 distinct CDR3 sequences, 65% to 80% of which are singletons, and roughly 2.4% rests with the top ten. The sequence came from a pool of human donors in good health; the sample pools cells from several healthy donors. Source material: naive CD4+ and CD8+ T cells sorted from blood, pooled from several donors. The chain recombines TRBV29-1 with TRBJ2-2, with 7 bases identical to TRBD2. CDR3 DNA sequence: TGCAGCGTGGCCTGGGCGGGAGTAGCCGGGGAGCTGTTTTTT. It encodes CSVAWAGVAGELFF.